This TCR beta chain was identified during a study of T cell responses to AZD1222 COVID-19 vaccine. Clones were sequenced by immunoSEQ multiplex PCR, and TCRdb holds only the in-frame ones, with some missing. The sample shows 170,000 or so clones, about nine tenths of them seen only once. General study findings and limits: Donors in the cohort were predominantly white British and more often female, and clonal diversity was possibly underestimated.

CDR1 and CDR2 (germline): LNHDA, SQIVND (reference sequence). CDR3 length: 14 amino acids. V gave up 7 bases and J gave up 0 bases, with 9 bases separating them. Comments on this clone: Antigen unknown.

V gene TRBV19 combines with J gene TRBJ1-4; no clear D gene. This TCR was recovered from an adult in good health. Sequences were derived from peripheral blood, sampled on day 0 of AZD1222 vaccination. CDR3 DNA: TGTGCCAGTACACACCCCTCAACTAATGAAAAACTGTTTTTT. It yields the protein CASTHPSTNEKLFF.